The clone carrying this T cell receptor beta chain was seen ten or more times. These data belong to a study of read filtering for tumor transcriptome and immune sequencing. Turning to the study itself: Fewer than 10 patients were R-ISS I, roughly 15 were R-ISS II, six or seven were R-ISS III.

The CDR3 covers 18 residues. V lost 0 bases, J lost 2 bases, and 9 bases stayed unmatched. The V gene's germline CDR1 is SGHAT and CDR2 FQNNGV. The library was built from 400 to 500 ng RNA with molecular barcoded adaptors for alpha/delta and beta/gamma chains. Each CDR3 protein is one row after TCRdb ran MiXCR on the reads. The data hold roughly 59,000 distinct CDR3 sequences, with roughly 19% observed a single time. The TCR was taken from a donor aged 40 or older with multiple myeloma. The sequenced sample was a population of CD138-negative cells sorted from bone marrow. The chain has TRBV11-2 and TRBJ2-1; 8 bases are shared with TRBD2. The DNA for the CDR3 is TGTGCCAGCAGCTTAGATCTGAGAACGGGGGGGCCCTACAATGAGCAGTTCTTC. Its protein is CASSLDLRTGGPYNEQFF.